Following are 18 T cell receptor beta chains from one sample sequenced in a study of T cells after yellow fever vaccination. From the 5' RACE reads, TCRdb called clonotypes with MiXCR, one entry per CDR3 protein. The sample yields 150,000 to 200,000 distinct CDR3 sequences, 9.3% seen once. The starting material was CD8+ T cells sorted from PBMCs, obtained 45 days after the yellow fever booster vaccination. All receptors come from a man between 18 and 35 years old who received the YFV17D yellow fever vaccine.

This clonotype came up a few times. This rearrangement joins TRBV27 to TRBJ1-2; D unresolved. The CDR3 is 14 residues long. Trimming took 6 bases from V and 4 from J, leaving 15 bases between them. Germline V gene lookup returns CDR1 MNHEY and CDR2 SMNVEV (reference sequence). In DNA, the CDR3 is TGTGCCAGCAGCCCCCTTGCGAAGTCCTATGGCTACACCTTC. Translation gives CASSPLAKSYGYTF.

V and J are TRBV19 and TRBJ2-1; D may be TRBD2 (6 bases). The germline V gene encodes CDR1 LNHDA and CDR2 SQIVND (reference sequence). This CDR3 spans 12 amino acids. Trimming left V 3 bases short and J 6 bases short, with 6 bases between. CDR3 nucleotides: TGTGCCAGTAGTATGGGGGGCAATGAGCAGTTCTTC. The encoded protein is CASSMGGNEQFF.

The rearrangement uses TRBV7-9 and TRBJ1-2; 7 nucleotides agree with TRBD1. The CDR3 covers 15 residues. The germline V gene has CDR1 SEHNR and CDR2 FQNEAQ (reference sequence). V lost 5 bases, J lost 4 bases, and 10 bases stayed unmatched. The CDR3 DNA is TGTGCCAGCAGCCCCCGACAGGGAATCGGCTATGGCTACACCTTC. Protein sequence: CASSPRQGIGYGYTF.

This clonotype came up a few times. This chain joins TRBV2 and TRBJ2-1; 12 bases are a match to TRBD2. Germline V gene data show CDR1 as SNHLY and CDR2 as FYNNEI. This CDR3 is 17 amino acids long. The V segment lost 3 bases and the J segment 7 bases; nucleotides outside the gene matches: 10. CDR3 DNA sequence: TGTGCCAGCAGTGATCCGGCTAGCGGGGGGGTTACGAATGAGCAGTTCTTC. Its protein product is CASSDPASGGVTNEQFF.

A few counts support this clonotype. This chain uses TRBV7-9 with TRBJ2-7; 10 positions agree with TRBD2. Germline CDR1 SEHNR, CDR2 FQNEAQ (reference sequence). CDR3 length equals 17 residues. V trimming: 4 bases; J trimming: 1 base; junction bases outside the gene matches: 10. The DNA of the CDR3 is TGTGCCAGCAGCTCAGATACTAGCGGGGACGTTTCCTACGAGCAGTACGTC. It codes for CASSSDTSGDVSYEQYV.

As regards this clonotype: Compared with germline, one end of the junction differs, possibly owing to a read error. The chain carries TRBV9 and TRBJ1-3; possibly TRBD1 for D (5 bases). This CDR3 is built from 12 residues. CDR1 and CDR2 (germline): SGDLS, YYNGEE. The CDR3 loop is CASSGPRGVLHF. The CDR3 nucleotides are TGTGCCAGCAGCGGCCCGCGGGGGGTCCTACATTTT. The whole variable domain, remainder taken from reference TRBV9 and TRBJ1-3, is DSGVTQTPKHLITATGQRVTLRCSPRSGDLSVYWYQQSLDQGLQFLIQYYNGEERAKGNILERFSAQQFPDLHSELNLSSLELGDSALYFCASSGPRGVLHFGEGSWLTVV.

This clonotype showed up just a few times. This chain uses TRBV7-9 with TRBJ2-7, with 7 bases fitting TRBD2. This CDR3 contains 13 residues. The V gene's germline CDR1 is SEHNR and CDR2 FQNEAQ (reference sequence). With V trimmed by 1 base and J by 5 bases, 2 bases remained unmatched. The DNA for the CDR3 is TGTGCCAGCAGCTTAGGGGGGAGGGACGAGCAGTACTTC. It specifies CASSLGGRDEQYF. Complete variable domain (other parts from reference TRBV7-9 and TRBJ2-7): DTGVSQNPRHKITKRGQNVTFRCDPISEHNRLYWYRQTLGQGPEFLTYFQNEAQLEKSRLLSDRFSAERPKGSFSTLEIQRTEQGDSAMYLCASSLGGRDEQYFGPGTRLTVT.

V usage is TRBV6-2 or TRBV6-3 and J usage is TRBJ2-7; the D gene could be TRBD1 or TRBD2 (5 bases each). Trimming left V 5 bases short and J 4 bases short, with 9 bases between. The germline V gene encodes CDR1 MNHEY and CDR2 SVGEGT. This CDR3 is 12 amino acids long. CDR3: CASSRDGYEQYV. The CDR3 DNA sequence: TGTGCCAGCAGTCGGGACGGATACGAGCAGTACGTC.

The chain joins TRBV7-9 to TRBJ2-2; D remains unclear. CDR1 is SEHNR, CDR2 FQNEAQ, per germline (reference sequence). The CDR3 is 13 residues long. V lost 6 bases and J 8 bases, leaving 13 bases between the germline ends. CDR3 nucleotides: TGTGCCAGCAGTCGATATATGCGGGGGGAGCTGTTTTTT. It translates to CASSRYMRGELFF.

This clonotype occurred a few times. The J gene is TRBJ2-3, the V gene TRBV9; D is ambiguous. Germline V gene lookup returns CDR1 SGDLS and CDR2 YYNGEE. The germline V and J ends were trimmed by 1 base and 3 bases, with 15 bases remaining between them. This CDR3 comprises 16 residues. The DNA for the CDR3 is TGTGCCAGCAGCGTATCTTGGGGTATGCGGACAGATACGCAGTATTTT. This encodes CASSVSWGMRTDTQYF.

The gene calls are TRBV6-2 or TRBV6-3 and TRBJ2-3; the match to TRBD2 covers 8 bases. V lost 8 bases, J lost 0 bases, and 4 bases stayed unmatched. Germline V gives CDR1 MNHEY, CDR2 SVGEGT. The CDR3 runs 14 residues. In DNA form, the CDR3 reads TGTGCCAGCCGCGAGCGGGGGAGCACAGATACGCAGTATTTT. Its translation is CASRERGSTDTQYF.

The chain combines TRBV27 with TRBJ2-7; 9 bases align to TRBD2. There are 15 residues in the CDR3. The ends lost 6 bases at V and 2 bases at J; junction bases unmatched: 8. The germline CDR1 and CDR2 sequences are MNHEY and SMNVEV (reference sequence). The CDR3 DNA reads TGTGCCAGCAGGGCGGGGGGGCCTTTTCCCTACGAGCAGTACGTC. It encodes CASRAGGPFPYEQYV.

This clonotype was seen only a few times. The chain carries TRBV7-2 and TRBJ2-4, with D possibly being TRBD1 (6 bases). V lost 1 base, J lost 7 bases, and 23 bases lay in between. This CDR3 comprises 18 residues. Germline V gives CDR1 SGHTA, CDR2 FQGNSA. The CDR3 DNA reads TGTGCCAGCAGCTTAGGACCAGACCGGGACAACGAGGCCAACATTCAGTACTTC. Amino acids: CASSLGPDRDNEANIQYF.

The rearrangement uses TRBV7-2 and TRBJ1-5, with unresolved D. V was shortened by 1 base and J by 3 bases, with 16 bases between the two germline ends. There are 17 residues in the CDR3. From germline, CDR1 is SGHTA and CDR2 FQGNSA. The CDR3 is CASSLGSWTPFNQPQHF. The DNA for the CDR3 is TGTGCCAGCAGCTTAGGTAGTTGGACGCCCTTCAATCAGCCCCAGCATTTT.

This clonotype was counted at least ten times. The rearrangement links TRBV7-8 to TRBJ2-7, with 7 bases identical to TRBD1. CDR3 size: 14 residues. Per germline, CDR1 SGHVS and CDR2 FQNEAQ. V dropped 1 base and J dropped 2; count of bases not matched to a gene: 2. The DNA for the CDR3 is TGTGCCAGCAGCTTAGAGGGACAGACCTACGAGCAGTACTTC. Translation gives CASSLEGQTYEQYF.

This chain links TRBV4-3 with TRBJ1-3, with D possibly matching TRBD1 (6 bases). Germline CDR1 LGHNA, CDR2 YSLEER. The CDR3 contains 16 residues. V shed 1 base and J shed 3 bases, with 13 bases lying between them. The CDR3 DNA is TGCGCCAGCAGCCAAGGCGGCAGGGGTTTTGGAAACACCATATATTTT. Translated, it gives CASSQGGRGFGNTIYF.

The chain combines TRBV7-9 with TRBJ2-2, with TRBD1 matching over 8 bases. V was pared by 5 bases and J by 4 bases, with 18 bases of the junction left unmatched. CDR3 length: 19 amino acids. CDR1 and CDR2 from the germline V gene are SEHNR and FQNEAQ (reference sequence). The CDR3 protein is CASSTARPGQGLGTGELFF. DNA for the CDR3: TGTGCCAGCAGCACCGCCCGACCTGGACAGGGACTTGGCACCGGGGAGCTGTTTTTT.

This clonotype was detected only a few times. The chain couples TRBV7-2 to TRBJ1-2, with TRBD1 matching 7 bases. Germline V lookup: CDR1 SGHTA, CDR2 FQGNSA. The length of the CDR3 is 13 residues. Trimming took 2 bases from V and 4 from J; bases not matched to a gene: 1. CDR3 sequence: CASSLRDSYGYTF. In DNA, the CDR3 is TGTGCCAGCAGCTTAAGGGACAGCTATGGCTACACCTTC.